Listed below are T cell receptor beta chains from one sample, sequenced in a study of T cell responses to AZD1222 COVID-19 vaccine. Method: immunoSEQ multiplex PCR; TCRdb's copy keeps in-frame clones and lacks some. Here the sample spans about 130,000 clones, approximately 90% being singletons. The sequenced sample was peripheral blood, obtained 28 days after the second AZD1222 dose. The receptors here all came from an adult who received the AZD1222 COVID-19 vaccine. CDR3s include the opening cysteine and the closing phenylalanine or tryptophan. Fields, in order: CDR3 protein, CDR3 DNA, clone size, V gene, J gene, D gene. The D gene is left open where the match is weak. Rows may omit the clone size; those that give it use once, few, many or a size class.

CDR3aa: CASSSQLAASHEQYF
CDR3nt: TGTGCCAGCAGTTCCCAATTAGCAGCCTCCCACGAGCAGTACTTC
abundance: -
v_gene: TRBV28
j_gene: TRBJ2-7
d_gene: -

CDR3aa: CALAGLAGIEGPRREQYF
CDR3nt: TGTGCCCTTGCGGGACTAGCGGGAATCGAGGGCCCCCGGAGGGAGCAGTACTTC
abundance: -
v_gene: TRBV7-9
j_gene: TRBJ2-7
d_gene: TRBD2

CDR3aa: CASQVDRLYGYTF
CDR3nt: TGTGCCAGCCAAGTAGACAGGCTCTATGGCTACACCTTC
abundance: few
v_gene: TRBV2
j_gene: TRBJ1-2
d_gene: -

CDR3aa: CASSLTGLYGYTF
CDR3nt: TGTGCCAGCAGTTTAACAGGGCTCTATGGCTACACCTTC
abundance: once
v_gene: TRBV12-3/TRBV12-4
j_gene: TRBJ1-2
d_gene: -

CDR3aa: CASSRLGSGSETQYF
CDR3nt: TGCGCCAGCAGCCGTTTGGGTAGCGGGAGTGAGACCCAGTACTTC
abundance: -
v_gene: TRBV5-1
j_gene: TRBJ2-5
d_gene: TRBD2

CDR3aa: CASRTGHLEDHLEAFF
CDR3nt: TGTGCCAGCAGGACTGGACACCTCGAGGACCACCTTGAAGCTTTCTTT
abundance: -
v_gene: TRBV21-1
j_gene: TRBJ1-1
d_gene: -

CDR3aa: CASSLDAWLGGYTF
CDR3nt: TGTGCCAGCAGCTTGGACGCCTGGTTGGGTGGCTACACCTTC
abundance: -
v_gene: TRBV5-4
j_gene: TRBJ1-2
d_gene: -

CDR3aa: CASSLTGGNYGYTF
CDR3nt: TGTGCCAGCAGTCTTACAGGGGGTAACTATGGCTACACCTTC
abundance: once
v_gene: TRBV2
j_gene: TRBJ1-2
d_gene: TRBD1

CDR3aa: CASISDRAGEQYF
CDR3nt: TGTGCCAGCATTTCCGACAGGGCCGGCGAGCAGTACTTC
abundance: -
v_gene: TRBV2
j_gene: TRBJ2-7
d_gene: TRBD1

CDR3aa: CASSLAGGVGQPQHF
CDR3nt: TGTGCCAGCAGCTTGGCCGGGGGGGTAGGCCAGCCCCAGCATTTT
abundance: -
v_gene: TRBV5-5
j_gene: TRBJ1-5
d_gene: -

CDR3aa: CATSRGDSKYEQYF
CDR3nt: TGTGCCACCAGCAGAGGGGACAGCAAGTACGAGCAGTACTTC
abundance: once
v_gene: TRBV15
j_gene: TRBJ2-7
d_gene: TRBD1

CDR3aa: CAPPRYGYTF
CDR3nt: TGCGCCCCCCCTCGTTATGGCTACACCTTC
abundance: -
v_gene: TRBV10-1
j_gene: TRBJ1-2
d_gene: -

CDR3aa: CSASVKLDTQYF
CDR3nt: TGCAGTGCTAGTGTTAAGTTAGATACGCAGTATTTT
abundance: -
v_gene: TRBV20-1
j_gene: TRBJ2-3
d_gene: -

CDR3aa: CASIGLSGTGELFF
CDR3nt: TGTGCCAGCATAGGGCTAAGCGGAACCGGGGAGCTGTTTTTT
abundance: few
v_gene: TRBV6-5
j_gene: TRBJ2-2
d_gene: -

CDR3aa: CASSLAWTRGAEAFF
CDR3nt: TGTGCCAGCAGCTTAGCATGGACCAGAGGCGCTGAAGCTTTCTTT
abundance: once
v_gene: TRBV7-8
j_gene: TRBJ1-1
d_gene: -

CDR3aa: CASSFNVREQFF
CDR3nt: TGTGCCAGCAGCTTTAATGTCCGTGAGCAGTTCTTC
abundance: -
v_gene: TRBV7-9
j_gene: TRBJ2-1
d_gene: -

CDR3aa: CASSLEWGGGLNTEAFF
CDR3nt: TGCGCCAGCAGCTTGGAATGGGGCGGGGGATTGAACACTGAAGCTTTCTTT
abundance: -
v_gene: TRBV5-1
j_gene: TRBJ1-1
d_gene: -

CDR3aa: CASSPTGGAGYTF
CDR3nt: TGTGCCAGCTCACCAACCGGGGGCGCAGGCTACACCTTC
abundance: -
v_gene: TRBV18
j_gene: TRBJ1-2
d_gene: -